This T cell receptor beta chain was captured in a study of OX40 agonist ivuxolimab in advanced cancers. At the level of the study: In three patients, partial responses were observed, one with hepatocellular carcinoma and two with cutaneous melanoma.

Turning to this clone: Antigen: not known.

The CDR3 is 16 amino acids. Germline V gene sequence: CDR1 LNHDA, CDR2 SQIVND (reference sequence). Losses at the gene ends were 2 bases for V and 4 bases for J; bases not matched to a gene: 5. Findings and limits, study-wide: Partly responding patients at 0.1-3.0 mg/kg showed some of the smallest clonal expansion. On average, a greater number of expanded clones characterised CD8+ T cells relative to CD4+. Certain nonresponding patients likewise had low normalized T-cell clonal expansion.

Produced via immunoSEQ multiplex PCR; TCRdb's table is partial and in-frame only. The table has over 35,000 clones, 80% to 90% seen once; the top ten hold roughly 40%. This clonotype was obtained from an adult with an advanced solid tumor such as melanoma, head and neck, liver or kidney cancer. Specimen: CD4+ or CD8+ T cells sorted from blood, collected in a trial of the OX40 agonist ivuxolimab. The genes are TRBV19 and TRBJ2-2, with 9 positions matching TRBD1. In DNA form, the CDR3 reads TGTGCCAGTAGTATAACAGGGGGCGCGGTCACCGGGGAGCTGTTTTTT. Protein: CASSITGGAVTGELFF.